A selection of T cell receptor beta chains follows, all from one sample in a study of vaccination and CD4 T cells after COVID-19. Using its own MiXCR run on the PCR reads, TCRdb lists one record per CDR3 protein. The repertoire holds approximately 17,000 distinct CDR3 sequences, with roughly 65% as singletons. These receptors have no known antigen. The sequenced material came from CD4+ T cells from blood, cultured in vitro. All receptors come from a human donor who had recovered from COVID-19. Both conserved end residues are trimmed from each CDR3. Each record gives: V gene, clone size, J gene, CDR3 protein. Some rows have no size entry. The others give once, few or many, or a class for an expanded clone.

TRBV29-1	.	TRBJ1-2	SVEEWEGYT
TRBV20-1	few	TRBJ2-2	SASGVSNTGELF
TRBV20-1	.	TRBJ2-5	SARVLGGGLQETQY
TRBV28	few	TRBJ1-1	ASTRANTEAF
TRBV2	.	TRBJ2-3	ASSPTLTDTQY
TRBV20-1	.	TRBJ2-1	STSTGTSGLQSSYNEQF
TRBV21-1	once	TRBJ1-2	ASSKEGQEYGYT
TRBV7-2	.	TRBJ2-1	ASSLVMSSYNEQF
TRBV20-1	.	TRBJ2-1	SARRLAGAGNEQF
TRBV6-5	few	TRBJ1-6	ASSSTLTGGNSPLH
TRBV6-2/TRBV6-3	.	TRBJ2-3	ASKGQSGRAVSDTQY
TRBV5-4	.	TRBJ1-2	ANSLAVGGNYGYT